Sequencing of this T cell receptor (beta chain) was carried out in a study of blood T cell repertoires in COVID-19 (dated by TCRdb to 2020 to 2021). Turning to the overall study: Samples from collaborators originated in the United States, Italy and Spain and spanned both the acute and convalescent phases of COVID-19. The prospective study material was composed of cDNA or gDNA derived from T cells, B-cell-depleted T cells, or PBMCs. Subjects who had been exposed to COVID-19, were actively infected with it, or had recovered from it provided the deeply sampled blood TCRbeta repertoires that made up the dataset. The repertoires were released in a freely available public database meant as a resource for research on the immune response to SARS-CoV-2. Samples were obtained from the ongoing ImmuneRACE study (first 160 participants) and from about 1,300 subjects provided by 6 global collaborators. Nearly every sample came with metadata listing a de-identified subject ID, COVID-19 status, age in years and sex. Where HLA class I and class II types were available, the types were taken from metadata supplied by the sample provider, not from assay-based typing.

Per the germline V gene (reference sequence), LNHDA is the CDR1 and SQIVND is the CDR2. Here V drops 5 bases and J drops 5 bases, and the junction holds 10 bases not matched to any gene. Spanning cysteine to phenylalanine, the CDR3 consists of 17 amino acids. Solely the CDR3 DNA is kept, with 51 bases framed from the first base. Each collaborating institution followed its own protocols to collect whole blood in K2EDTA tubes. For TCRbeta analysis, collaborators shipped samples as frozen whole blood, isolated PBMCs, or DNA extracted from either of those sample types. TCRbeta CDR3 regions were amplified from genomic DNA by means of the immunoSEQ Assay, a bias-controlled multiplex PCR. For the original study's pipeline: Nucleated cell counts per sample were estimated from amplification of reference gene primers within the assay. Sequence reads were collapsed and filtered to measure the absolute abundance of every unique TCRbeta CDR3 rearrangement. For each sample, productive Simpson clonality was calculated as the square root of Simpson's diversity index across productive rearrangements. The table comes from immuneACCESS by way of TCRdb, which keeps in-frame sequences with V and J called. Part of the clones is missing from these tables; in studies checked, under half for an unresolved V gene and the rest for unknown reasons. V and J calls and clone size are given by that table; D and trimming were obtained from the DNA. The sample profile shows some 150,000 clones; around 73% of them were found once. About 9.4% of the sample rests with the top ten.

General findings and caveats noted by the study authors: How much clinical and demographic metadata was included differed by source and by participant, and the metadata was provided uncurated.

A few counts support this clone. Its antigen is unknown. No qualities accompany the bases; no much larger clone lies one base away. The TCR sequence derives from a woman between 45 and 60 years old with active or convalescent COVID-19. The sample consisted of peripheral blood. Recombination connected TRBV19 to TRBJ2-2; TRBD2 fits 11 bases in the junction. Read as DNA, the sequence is TGTGCCAGTAGTCATTCGGGGCGACTAGCGGGGACCGGGGAGCTGTTTTTT. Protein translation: CASSHSGRLAGTGELFF.